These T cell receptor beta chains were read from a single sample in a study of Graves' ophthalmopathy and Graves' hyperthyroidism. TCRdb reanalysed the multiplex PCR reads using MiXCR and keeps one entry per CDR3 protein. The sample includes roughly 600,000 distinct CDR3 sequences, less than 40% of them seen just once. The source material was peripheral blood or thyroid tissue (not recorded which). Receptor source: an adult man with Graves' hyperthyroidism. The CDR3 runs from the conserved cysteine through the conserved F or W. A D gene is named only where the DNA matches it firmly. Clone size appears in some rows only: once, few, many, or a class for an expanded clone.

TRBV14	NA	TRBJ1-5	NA	CASSPSDRHSNQPQHF	TGTGCCAGCAGCCCTTCGGACAGACATAGCAATCAGCCCCAGCATTTT
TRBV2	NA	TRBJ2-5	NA	CASSYDDRRGRQETQHF	TGTGCCAGCAGTTACGACGACAGGCGAGGTCGACAAGAGACCCAGCACTTC
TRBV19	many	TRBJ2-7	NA	CASSIGMSYEQYF	TGTGCCAGTAGTATCGGGATGTCCTACGAGCAGTACTTC
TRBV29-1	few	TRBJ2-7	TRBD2	CSVATSGANYEQYF	TGCAGCGTCGCGACTAGCGGGGCCAATTACGAGCAGTACTTC
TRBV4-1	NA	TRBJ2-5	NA	CASSHPRPMGMGQGTQYF	TGCGCCAGCAGCCATCCCCGGCCCATGGGTATGGGCCAAGGGACCCAGTACTTC
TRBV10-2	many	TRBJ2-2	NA	CASNGQTYTGELFF	TGCGCCAGCAATGGGCAGACTTACACCGGGGAGCTGTTTTTT
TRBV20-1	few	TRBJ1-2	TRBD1	CSARETGTGGYTF	TGCAGTGCTAGAGAGACAGGGACGGGCGGCTACACCTTC
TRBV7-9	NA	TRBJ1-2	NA	CASSRTRQINYGYTF	TGTGCCAGCAGCCGAACGAGACAGATTAACTATGGCTACACCTTC
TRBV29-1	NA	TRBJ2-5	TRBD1	CSLVRDRGGTQYF	TGCAGCTTAGTCCGGGACAGGGGCGGGACCCAGTACTTC
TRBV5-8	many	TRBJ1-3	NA	CASSPSPGNTIYF	TGTGCCAGCAGTCCGTCCCCTGGAAACACCATATATTTT
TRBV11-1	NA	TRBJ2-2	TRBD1	CASSLARDRAGELFF	TGTGCCAGCAGCTTAGCCCGGGACAGGGCCGGGGAGCTGTTTTTT
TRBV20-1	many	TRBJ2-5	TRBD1	CSAQTGVETQYF	TGCAGTGCTCAGACAGGGGTGGAGACCCAGTACTTC
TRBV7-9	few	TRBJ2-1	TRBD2	CASSPITSGTYNEQFF	TGTGCCAGCAGTCCTATTACTAGCGGGACTTACAATGAGCAGTTCTTC
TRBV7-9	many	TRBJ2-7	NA	CASTTGQEQYF	TGTGCCAGCACCACCGGACAGGAGCAGTACTTC
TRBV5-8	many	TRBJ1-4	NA	CASSFNKATNEKLFF	TGTGCCAGCAGCTTCAACAAAGCAACTAATGAAAAACTGTTTTTT
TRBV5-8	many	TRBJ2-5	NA	CASSLVGEAHPQYF	TGTGCCAGCAGCTTGGTTGGCGAGGCTCACCCCCAGTACTTC
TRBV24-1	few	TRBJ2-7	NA	CATSYMSEQYF	TGTGCCACCAGCTACATGAGCGAGCAGTACTTC
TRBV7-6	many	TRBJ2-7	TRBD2	CASSRNSAGGYEQYF	TGTGCCAGCAGCCGAAATTCAGCGGGAGGGTACGAGCAGTACTTC
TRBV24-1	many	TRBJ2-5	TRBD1	CATSDPGQTQETQYF	TGTGCCACCAGTGATCCGGGACAGACCCAAGAGACCCAGTACTTC
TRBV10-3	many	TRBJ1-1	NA	CAIRGGQNTEAFF	TGTGCCATCAGGGGCGGACAGAACACTGAAGCTTTCTTT
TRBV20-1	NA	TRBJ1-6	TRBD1	CSAIAGGTRDSPLHF	TGCAGTGCTATTGCAGGGGGGACTCGTGATTCACCCCTCCACTTT
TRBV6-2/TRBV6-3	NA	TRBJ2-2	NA	CASSSDRPNTGELFF	TGTGCCAGCAGTTCGGACCGACCGAACACCGGGGAGCTGTTTTTT
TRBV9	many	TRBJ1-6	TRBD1	CASSAGTGDSPLHF	TGTGCCAGCAGCGCCGGGACAGGGGATTCACCCCTCCACTTT
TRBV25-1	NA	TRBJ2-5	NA	CASLGSGQETQYF	TGTGCCAGCTTAGGGTCGGGTCAGGAGACCCAGTACTTC
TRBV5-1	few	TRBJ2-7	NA	CASSLGGGGPSSYEQYF	TGCGCCAGCAGCTTGGGTGGAGGGGGCCCTTCCTCCTACGAGCAGTACTTC
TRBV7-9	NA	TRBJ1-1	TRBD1	CASRSAGQEAFF	TGCGCCAGCAGATCCGCGGGACAGGAAGCTTTCTTT
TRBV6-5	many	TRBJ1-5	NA	CASSQKGMRNQPQHF	TGTGCCAGCAGCCAGAAGGGGATGAGAAATCAGCCCCAGCATTTT
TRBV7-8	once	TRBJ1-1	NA	CASSLAQVRMAFF	TGTGCCAGCAGCTTAGCGCAGGTTCGTATGGCTTTCTTT
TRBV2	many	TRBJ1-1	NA	CASSGSRLQGNTEAFF	TGTGCCAGCAGTGGGAGTCGGCTACAGGGGAACACTGAAGCTTTCTTT
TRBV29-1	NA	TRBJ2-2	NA	CSVDEGLGFGELFF	TGCAGCGTTGATGAGGGCCTCGGCTTCGGGGAGCTGTTTTTT
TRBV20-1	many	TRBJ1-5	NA	CSARDRRGSNQPQHF	TGCAGTGCTAGAGATCGGAGGGGTAGCAATCAGCCCCAGCATTTT
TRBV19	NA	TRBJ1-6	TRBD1	CASSPETGSSYNSPLHF	TGTGCCAGTAGTCCGGAGACAGGGAGCTCCTATAATTCACCCCTCCACTTT
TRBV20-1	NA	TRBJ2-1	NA	CSARLVGSGNEQFF	TGCAGTGCTAGATTGGTCGGGTCTGGGAATGAGCAGTTCTTC
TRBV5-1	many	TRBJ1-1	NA	CASSLAPGGVTEAFF	TGCGCCAGCAGCTTGGCCCCGGGAGGCGTCACTGAAGCTTTCTTT
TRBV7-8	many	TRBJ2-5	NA	CASSPNAKETQYF	TGTGCCAGCAGCCCGAACGCCAAAGAGACCCAGTACTTC
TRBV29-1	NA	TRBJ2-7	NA	CSVGAGMDEQYF	TGCAGCGTTGGGGCAGGGATGGATGAGCAGTACTTC
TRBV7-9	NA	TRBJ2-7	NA	CASSIYLCSGGQGSYEQYF	NA
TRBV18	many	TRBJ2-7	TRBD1	CASSPGQTYEQYF	TGCGCCAGCAGCCCGGGACAGACCTACGAGCAGTACTTC
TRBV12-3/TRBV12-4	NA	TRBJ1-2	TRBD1	CASSAGQDGYTF	TGTGCCAGCAGTGCCGGACAGGATGGCTACACCTTC
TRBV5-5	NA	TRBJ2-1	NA	CASSPYSGNEQFF	TGTGCCAGCAGCCCTTACAGCGGCAATGAGCAGTTCTTC
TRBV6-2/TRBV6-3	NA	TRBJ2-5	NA	CASSQSAKQETQYF	TGTGCCAGCAGCCAGTCGGCGAAGCAAGAGACCCAGTACTTC
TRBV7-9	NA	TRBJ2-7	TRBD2	CASSLSGGGPYEQYF	TGTGCCAGCAGTTTATCAGGCGGGGGACCCTACGAGCAGTACTTC
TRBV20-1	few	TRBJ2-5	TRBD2	CSASSGTKETQYF	TGCAGTGCCAGTAGCGGGACGAAAGAGACCCAGTACTTC
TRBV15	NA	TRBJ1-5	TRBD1	CATSRRQGSNQPQHF	TGTGCCACCAGCAGGAGACAGGGTAGCAATCAGCCCCAGCATTTT
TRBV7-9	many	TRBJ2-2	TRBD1	CASSPSGGRWELFF	TGTGCCAGCAGCCCTTCAGGGGGACGGTGGGAGCTGTTTTTT